The 18 T cell receptor beta chains below come from one sample, sequenced in a study of blood T cell repertoires in COVID-19. Sequenced by immunoSEQ multiplex PCR; TCRdb stores in-frame clones only, minus some. Of tens of thousands of clones in the sample, around 68% were seen once. The sample consisted of peripheral blood. Receptors originate from a woman in her seventies with acute or convalescent COVID-19.

V is TRBV19 and J is TRBJ2-3; perhaps TRBD1 as D (5 bases). Per the germline V gene, CDR1 is LNHDA and CDR2 is SQIVND (reference sequence). V lost 1 base, J lost 0 bases, and 5 bases lay in between. The CDR3 length is 14 residues. For the CDR3, the DNA is TGTGCCAGTAGTATAGGACAGAGCACAGATACGCAGTATTTT. Translated, it gives CASSIGQSTDTQYF.

The sample holds one count of this clone. CDR3 DNA sequence: TGCCCCCGCCGCTGGGGGGGCCGGGGTGCTGGGGCCAACGTCCTGACTTTC. It encodes CPRRWGGRGAGANVLTF. V gene TRBV5-1 combines with J gene TRBJ2-6; possible D gene TRBD2, 7 bases. In germline, CDR1 is SGHRS, CDR2 YFSETQ. CDR3 length: 17 amino acids.

The CDR3 DNA is TGTGCCAGCAGCGATACAAAACCGGGACTAGCGAACACCGGGGAGCTGTTTTTT. This codes for CASSDTKPGLANTGELFF. The chain couples TRBV9 to TRBJ2-2, with 8 nucleotides matching TRBD2. Looked up from germline, CDR1 is SGDLS and CDR2 is YYNGEE. Trimming took 3 bases from V and 0 from J; bases not matched to a gene: 10. The CDR3 sequence is 18 residues long.

This chain's CDR3 is CASSQPRDREIYGYTF. The CDR3 region has the DNA TGTGCCAGCAGCCAACCTCGGGACAGGGAAATCTATGGCTACACCTTC. This rearrangement joins TRBV3-1 (or the pseudogene TRBV3-2) to TRBJ1-2; 9 bases fit TRBD1. The CDR3 has 16 amino acids. With V trimmed by 2 bases and J by 4 bases, 8 bases remained unmatched. The germline V gene encodes CDR1 LGHDT and CDR2 YNNKEL (reference sequence).

This chain links TRBV10-3 with TRBJ1-3; possible D gene TRBD1, 5 bases. The CDR3 extends over 15 amino acids. The germline V gene encodes CDR1 ENHRY and CDR2 SYGVKD. The ends were cut back, 7 bases at V and 0 bases at J, with 13 bases in the middle. The CDR3 loop reads CAINHGQASGNTIYF. Here the CDR3 DNA reads TGTGCCATCAATCACGGACAAGCCTCTGGAAACACCATATATTTT.

The chain employs TRBV6-1 and TRBJ1-2; D gene unclear. With 0 bases removed from V and 2 bases from J, the gap between germline ends came to 7 bases. Germline CDR1 and CDR2: MNHNS and SASEGT. The CDR3 spans 14 residues. The CDR3 is CASSEARGNYGYTF. The CDR3 DNA sequence: TGTGCCAGCAGTGAAGCTCGGGGAAACTATGGCTACACCTTC.

V is TRBV5-1 and J is TRBJ1-1, with TRBD1 as a possible D gene (5 bases). Trimming took 7 bases from V and 0 from J, leaving 13 bases between them. Germline loops: CDR1 SGHRS, CDR2 YFSETQ. This CDR3 spans 14 amino acids. In DNA, the CDR3 is TGCGCCAGCGTTGGAGGGGTTATGAACACTGAAGCTTTCTTT. This gives the protein CASVGGVMNTEAFF.

This clone occurred once. The chain employs TRBV7-2 and TRBJ1-2; D is possibly TRBD1 (6 bases). CDR3 length: 15 residues. The germline V gene encodes CDR1 SGHTA and CDR2 FQGNSA. V was cut by 1 base and J by 6 bases, with 15 bases left in between. This CDR3 is CASSLGYRESNGYTF. Written as DNA, the CDR3 is TGTGCCAGCAGCTTAGGCTACAGGGAGTCGAATGGCTACACCTTC.

The table lists this clone with a count of one. The CDR3 loop is CASSVRELRSYEQYF. As DNA, the CDR3 is TGTGCCAGCAGTGTCCGGGAGTTAAGATCCTACGAGCAGTACTTC. The V and J genes are TRBV7-8 and TRBJ2-7; maybe TRBD2 (6 bases). With 6 bases removed from V and 1 base from J, the gap between germline ends came to 16 bases. The germline gives CDR1 SGHVS, CDR2 FQNEAQ. This CDR3 comprises 15 residues.

J is TRBJ2-7 and V is TRBV15, with TRBD1 matching 10 bases. The germline V gene encodes CDR1 LNHNV and CDR2 YYDKDF (reference sequence). Trimming at V came to 0 bases and at J to 4 bases, leaving 3 bases not matched to a gene. This CDR3 spans 15 amino acids. This chain's CDR3 is CATSREPGQGYEQYF. The CDR3 DNA sequence: TGTGCCACCAGCAGAGAACCGGGACAGGGGTACGAGCAGTACTTC.

This clone was found a few times. The chain joins TRBV4-1 to TRBJ2-1; 9 nucleotides line up with TRBD2. CDR1 is MGHRA and CDR2 is YSYEKL in the germline V gene. The CDR3 sequence is 16 residues long. With V trimmed by 3 bases and J by 3 bases, 6 bases remained unmatched. The CDR3 loop reads CASSQGRGGLYNEQFF. For the CDR3, the DNA is TGCGCCAGCAGCCAGGGGCGGGGGGGCCTCTACAATGAGCAGTTCTTC.

This rearrangement joins TRBV15 to TRBJ1-1, with 7 bases lining up with TRBD1. CDR1 is LNHNV, CDR2 YYDKDF, per germline (reference sequence). Trimming cost V 1 base and J 3 bases; bases outside gene matches: 2. CDR3 length equals 14 residues. The CDR3 region is CATSRGDRDTEAFF. As DNA, the CDR3 is TGTGCCACCAGCAGAGGTGACAGGGACACTGAAGCTTTCTTT.

The chain has TRBV21-1 and TRBJ1-1; the table assigns TRBD1, which was not confirmed against the DNA. TRBV21-1 constitutes a pseudogene. This CDR3 is built from 13 residues. The CDR3 DNA sequence: TGTGCCAGCAGCACCGTTAGACAGGTTGAAGCTTTCTTT. Protein sequence: CASSTVRQVEAFF.

In this sample, this clone turned up a few times. The chain carries TRBV18 and TRBJ1-3, with TRBD1 identical over 10 bases. Trimming at V came to 2 bases and at J to 1 base, leaving 2 bases not matched to a gene. This CDR3 spans 16 amino acids. Germline lookup yields CDR1 KGHSH and CDR2 LQKENI. The CDR3 DNA follows: TGTGCCAGCTCACCAGGGACAGGGGATTCTGGAAACACCATATATTTT. Translating gives CASSPGTGDSGNTIYF.

V usage is TRBV10-3 and J usage is TRBJ2-2, with D possibly matching TRBD1 (5 bases). The CDR3 has 14 residues. CDR1 ENHRY and CDR2 SYGVKD come from the germline V gene. V was trimmed by 3 bases and J by 7 bases, leaving 12 bases between them. The CDR3 DNA follows: TGTGCCATCAGTGACCAGGGTATGCACGGGGAGCTGTTTTTT. Translation gives CAISDQGMHGELFF.

A single count supports this clone. The chain uses TRBV5-8 and TRBJ2-7; 8 bases agree with TRBD1. The CDR3 extends over 14 amino acids. The trim removed 1 base at V and 6 bases at J, leaving 6 bases unmatched. Germline V gene sequence: CDR1 SGHTS, CDR2 YDEGEE. CDR3 DNA sequence: TGTGCCAGCAGCTTGTTGACAGGGGACAGCGAGCAGTACTTC. This sequence encodes CASSLLTGDSEQYF.

The chain has TRBV5-4 and TRBJ2-3; D possibly corresponds to TRBD1 (5 bases). The V gene's germline CDR1 is SGHNT and CDR2 YYREEE (reference sequence). This CDR3 comprises 15 residues. The germline V and J ends were trimmed by 4 bases and 1 base, with 13 bases remaining between them. CDR3 loop: CASSPREGGTDTQYF. The CDR3 DNA reads as TGTGCCAGCAGCCCTAGGGAAGGGGGCACAGATACGCAGTATTTT. Full variable domain (remainder filled in from reference TRBV5-4 and TRBJ2-3): ETGVTQSPTHLIKTRGQQVTLRCSSQSGHNTVSWYQQALGQGPQFIFQYYREEENGRGNFPPRFSGLQFPNYSSELNVNALELDDSALYLCASSPREGGTDTQYFGPGTRLTVL.

The chain uses TRBV3-1 (or the pseudogene TRBV3-2) and TRBJ2-7, with D possibly TRBD2 on 5 matching bases. This CDR3 has 15 amino acids. The germline gives CDR1 LGHDT, CDR2 YNNKEL (reference sequence). Trimming cost V 0 bases and J 2 bases, with 11 bases left between them. The CDR3 is CASSQDFAGTYEQYF. The CDR3 nucleotides read TGTGCCAGCAGCCAAGACTTCGCGGGTACCTACGAGCAGTACTTC.